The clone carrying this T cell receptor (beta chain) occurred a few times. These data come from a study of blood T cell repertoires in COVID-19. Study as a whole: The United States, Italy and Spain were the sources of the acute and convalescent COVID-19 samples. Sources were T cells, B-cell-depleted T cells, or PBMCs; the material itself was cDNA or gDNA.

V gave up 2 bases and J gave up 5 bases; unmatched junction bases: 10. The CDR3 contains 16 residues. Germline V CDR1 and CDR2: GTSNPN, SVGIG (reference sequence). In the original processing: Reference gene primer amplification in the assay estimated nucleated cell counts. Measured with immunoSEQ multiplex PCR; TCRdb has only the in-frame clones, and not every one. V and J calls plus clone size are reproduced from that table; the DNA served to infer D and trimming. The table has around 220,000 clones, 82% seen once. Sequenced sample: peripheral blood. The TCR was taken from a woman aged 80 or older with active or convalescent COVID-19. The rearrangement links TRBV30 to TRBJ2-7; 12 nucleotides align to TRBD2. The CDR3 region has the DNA TGTGCCTGGAGTACCCTAGCGGGGGGGACTAAGAACGAGCAGTACTTC. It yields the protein CAWSTLAGGTKNEQYF.